This T cell receptor (beta chain) was sequenced in a study of cytomegalovirus exposure and HLA in healthy donors. Study observations and caveats: Later genetic work tied a missense DCLRE1C variant to beta-chain V and J trimming. In a later analysis, HLA-C alleles had the fewest associated TCRs, DRB1 alleles the most. According to an earlier analysis, most TCR beta V segments yielded productive rearrangements about 87% or about 30% of the time.

13 Jbeta primers and 60 Vbeta primers were used for the PCR. Some clones are missing from TCRdb's copy, which holds only in-frame ones; the method was immunoSEQ multiplex PCR. The table includes about 75,000 clones, around 80% detected once. Germline values: CDR1 SGHAT, CDR2 FQNNGV. The CDR3 has 14 residues. V shed 2 bases and J shed 5 bases, with 11 bases lying between them. In regard to this clone: Its antigen is not known.

The TCR comes from a man younger than 35 in good health and CMV-seronegative. The chain uses TRBV11-2 and TRBJ2-3; weak D call: TRBD2 (5 bases). The material sequenced was PBMCs. CDR3 region: CASSLYLRGDTQYF. CDR3 coding DNA: TGTGCCAGCAGCTTATATCTCCGGGGAGATACGCAGTATTTT.